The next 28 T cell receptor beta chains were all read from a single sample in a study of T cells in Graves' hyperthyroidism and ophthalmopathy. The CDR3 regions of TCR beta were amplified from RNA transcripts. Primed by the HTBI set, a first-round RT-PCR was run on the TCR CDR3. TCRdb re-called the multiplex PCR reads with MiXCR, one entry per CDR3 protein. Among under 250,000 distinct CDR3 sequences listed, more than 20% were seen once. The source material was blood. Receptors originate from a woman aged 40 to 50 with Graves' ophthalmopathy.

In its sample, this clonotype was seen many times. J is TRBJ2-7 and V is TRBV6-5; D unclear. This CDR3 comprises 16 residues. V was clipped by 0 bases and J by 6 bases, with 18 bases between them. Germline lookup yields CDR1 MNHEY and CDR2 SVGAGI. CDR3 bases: TGTGCCAGCAGTTACTCGAAGGACCCCACTCGGTCCGAGCAGTACTTC. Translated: CASSYSKDPTRSEQYF.

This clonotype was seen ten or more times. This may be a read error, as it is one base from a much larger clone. In nucleotides, the CDR3 is TGTGCCAGCAGTTCCTACGATCTCTCTACGGGGTCCCAAGAGACCCAGTACTTC. Its translation: CASSSYDLSTGSQETQYF. The J gene is TRBJ2-5, the V gene TRBV28; a possible D gene is TRBD2 (5 bases). This CDR3 comprises 18 residues. V was shortened by 4 bases and J by 1 base, with 22 bases between the two germline ends. CDR1 and CDR2 from the germline V gene are MDHEN and SYDVKM.

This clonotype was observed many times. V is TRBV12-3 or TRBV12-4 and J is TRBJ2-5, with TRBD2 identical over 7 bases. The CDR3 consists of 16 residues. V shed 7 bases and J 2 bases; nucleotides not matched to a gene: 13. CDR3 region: CASTPLAAVGQETQYF. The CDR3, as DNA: TGTGCCAGCACCCCCCTAGCGGCGGTGGGTCAAGAGACCCAGTACTTC.

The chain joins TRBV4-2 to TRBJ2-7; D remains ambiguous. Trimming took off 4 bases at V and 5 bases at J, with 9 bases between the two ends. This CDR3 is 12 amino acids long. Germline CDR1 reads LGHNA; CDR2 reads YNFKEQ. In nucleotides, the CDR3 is TGTGCCAGCAGCCGGCCTCAAGACGAGCAGTACTTC. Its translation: CASSRPQDEQYF.

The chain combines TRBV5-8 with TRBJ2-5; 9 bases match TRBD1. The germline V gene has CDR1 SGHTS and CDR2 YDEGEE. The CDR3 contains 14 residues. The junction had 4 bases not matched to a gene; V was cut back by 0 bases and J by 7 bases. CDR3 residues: CASSLAGTGMTQYF. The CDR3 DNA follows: TGTGCCAGCAGCTTGGCTGGGACAGGGATGACCCAGTACTTC.

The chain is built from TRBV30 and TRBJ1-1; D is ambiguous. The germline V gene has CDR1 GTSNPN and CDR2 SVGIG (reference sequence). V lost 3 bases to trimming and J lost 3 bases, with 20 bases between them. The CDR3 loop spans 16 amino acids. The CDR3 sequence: CAWRDPLTGADTEAFF. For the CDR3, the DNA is TGTGCCTGGAGAGATCCCCTTACCGGAGCGGACACTGAAGCTTTCTTT.

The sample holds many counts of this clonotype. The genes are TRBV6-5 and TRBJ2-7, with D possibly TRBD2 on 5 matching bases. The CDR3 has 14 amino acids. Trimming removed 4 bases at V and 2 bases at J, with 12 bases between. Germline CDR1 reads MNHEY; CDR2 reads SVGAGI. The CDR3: CASSSETGTYEQYF. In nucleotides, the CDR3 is TGTGCCAGCAGTTCCGAGACGGGAACCTACGAGCAGTACTTC.

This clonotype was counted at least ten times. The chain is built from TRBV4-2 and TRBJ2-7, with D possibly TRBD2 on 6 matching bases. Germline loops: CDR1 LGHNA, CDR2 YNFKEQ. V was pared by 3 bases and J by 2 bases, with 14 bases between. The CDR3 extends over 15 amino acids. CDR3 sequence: CASSQSAGSPYEQYF. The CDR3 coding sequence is TGTGCCAGCAGCCAGTCCGCCGGGAGTCCCTACGAGCAGTACTTC.

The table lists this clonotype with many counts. The CDR3 is CAWNYMGEQYF. In DNA form, the CDR3 reads TGTGCCTGGAATTACATGGGAGAGCAGTACTTC. The chain combines TRBV30 with TRBJ2-7, with unresolved D. The CDR3 sequence is 11 residues long. V was cut by 4 bases and J by 7 bases, with 11 bases left in between. The germline gives CDR1 GTSNPN, CDR2 SVGIG (reference sequence).

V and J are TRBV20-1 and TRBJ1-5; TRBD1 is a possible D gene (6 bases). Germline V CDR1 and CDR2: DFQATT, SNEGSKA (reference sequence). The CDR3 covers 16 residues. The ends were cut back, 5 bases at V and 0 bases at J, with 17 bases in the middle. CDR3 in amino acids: CSAGSRDRYSNQPQHF. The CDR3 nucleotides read TGCAGTGCTGGATCCAGAGACAGGTATAGCAATCAGCCCCAGCATTTT.

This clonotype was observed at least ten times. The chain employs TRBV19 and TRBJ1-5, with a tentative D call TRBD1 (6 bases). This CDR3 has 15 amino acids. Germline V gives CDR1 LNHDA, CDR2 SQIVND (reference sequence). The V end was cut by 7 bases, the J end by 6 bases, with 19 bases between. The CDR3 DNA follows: TGTGCCAGTACTATGGGAGGGGGGATTTCTCAGCCCCAGCATTTT. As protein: CASTMGGGISQPQHF.

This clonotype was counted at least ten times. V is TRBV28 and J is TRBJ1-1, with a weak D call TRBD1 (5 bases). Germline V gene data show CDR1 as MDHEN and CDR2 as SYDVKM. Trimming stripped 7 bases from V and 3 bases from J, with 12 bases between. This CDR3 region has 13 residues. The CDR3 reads CASIPGTYTEAFF. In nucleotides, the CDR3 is TGTGCCAGCATCCCCGGGACTTACACTGAAGCTTTCTTT.

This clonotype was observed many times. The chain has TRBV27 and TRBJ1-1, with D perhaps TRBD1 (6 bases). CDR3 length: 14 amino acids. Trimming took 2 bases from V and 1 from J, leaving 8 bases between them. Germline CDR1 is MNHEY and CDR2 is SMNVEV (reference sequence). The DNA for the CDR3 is TGTGCCAGCAGTTTAGGGGGCCGGAACACTGAAGCTTTCTTT. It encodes CASSLGGRNTEAFF.

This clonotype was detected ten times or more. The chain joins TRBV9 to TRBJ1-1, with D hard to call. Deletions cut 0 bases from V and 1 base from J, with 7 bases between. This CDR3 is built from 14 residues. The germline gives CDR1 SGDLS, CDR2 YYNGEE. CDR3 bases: TGTGCCAGCAGCGTAGGGCCACAGAACACTGAAGCTTTCTTT. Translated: CASSVGPQNTEAFF.

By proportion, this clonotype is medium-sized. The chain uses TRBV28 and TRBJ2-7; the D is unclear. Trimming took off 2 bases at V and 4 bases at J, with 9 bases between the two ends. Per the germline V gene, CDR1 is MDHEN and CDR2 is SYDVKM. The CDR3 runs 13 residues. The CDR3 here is CASSLRSPYEQYF. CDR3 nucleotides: TGTGCCAGCAGTTTACGCTCCCCTTACGAGCAGTACTTC.

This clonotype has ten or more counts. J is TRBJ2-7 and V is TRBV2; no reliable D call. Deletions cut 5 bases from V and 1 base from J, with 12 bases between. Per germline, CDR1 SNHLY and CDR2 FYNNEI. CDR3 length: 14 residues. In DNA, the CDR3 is TGTGCCAGCAGTAATAGCCAACTATCCTACGAGCAGTACTTC. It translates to CASSNSQLSYEQYF.

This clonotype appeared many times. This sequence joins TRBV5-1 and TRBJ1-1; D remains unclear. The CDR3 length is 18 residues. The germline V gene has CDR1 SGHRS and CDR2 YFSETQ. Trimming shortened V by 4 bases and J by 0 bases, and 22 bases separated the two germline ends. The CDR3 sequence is CASSALIGSRGVNTEAFF. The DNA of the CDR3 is TGCGCCAGCAGCGCCTTAATTGGCTCTCGTGGAGTGAACACTGAAGCTTTCTTT.

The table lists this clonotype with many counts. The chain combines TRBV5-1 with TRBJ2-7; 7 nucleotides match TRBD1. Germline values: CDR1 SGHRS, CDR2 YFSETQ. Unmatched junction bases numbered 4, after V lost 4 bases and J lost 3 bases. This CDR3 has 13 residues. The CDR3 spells CASSMGQNYEQYF. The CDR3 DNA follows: TGCGCCAGCAGCATGGGACAGAACTACGAGCAGTACTTC.

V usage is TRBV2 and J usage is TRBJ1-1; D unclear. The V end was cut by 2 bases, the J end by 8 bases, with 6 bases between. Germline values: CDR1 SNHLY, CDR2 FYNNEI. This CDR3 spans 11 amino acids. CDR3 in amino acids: CASSEYREAFF. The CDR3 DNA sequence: TGTGCCAGCAGTGAATATAGAGAAGCTTTCTTT.

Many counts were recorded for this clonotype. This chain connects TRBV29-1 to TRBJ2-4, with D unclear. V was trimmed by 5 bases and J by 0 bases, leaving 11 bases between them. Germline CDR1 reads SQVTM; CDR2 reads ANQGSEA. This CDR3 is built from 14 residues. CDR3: CSVRQPLAKNIQYF. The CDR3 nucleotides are TGCAGCGTTAGACAACCCTTAGCCAAAAACATTCAGTACTTC.

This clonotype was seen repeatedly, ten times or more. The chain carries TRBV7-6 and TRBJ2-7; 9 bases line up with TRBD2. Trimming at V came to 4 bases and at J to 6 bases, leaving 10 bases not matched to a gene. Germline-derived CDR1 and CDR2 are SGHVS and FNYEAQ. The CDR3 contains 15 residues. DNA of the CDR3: TGTGCCAGCAGCTCCCCTCTAGCGGGACCAGGCGAGCAGTACTTC. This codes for CASSSPLAGPGEQYF.

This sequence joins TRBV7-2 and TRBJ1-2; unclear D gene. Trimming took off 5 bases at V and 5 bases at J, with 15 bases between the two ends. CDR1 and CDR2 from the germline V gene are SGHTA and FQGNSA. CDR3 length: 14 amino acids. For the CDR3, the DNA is TGTGCCAGCAGCGTTACCGGGAGTCAATATGGCTACACCTTC. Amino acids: CASSVTGSQYGYTF.

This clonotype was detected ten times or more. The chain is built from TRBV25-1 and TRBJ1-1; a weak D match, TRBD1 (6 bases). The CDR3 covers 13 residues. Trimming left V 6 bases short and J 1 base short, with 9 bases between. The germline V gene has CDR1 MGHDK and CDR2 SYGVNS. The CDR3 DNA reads TGTGCCAGCAGAAGACAGGCGAACACTGAAGCTTTCTTT. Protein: CASRRQANTEAFF.

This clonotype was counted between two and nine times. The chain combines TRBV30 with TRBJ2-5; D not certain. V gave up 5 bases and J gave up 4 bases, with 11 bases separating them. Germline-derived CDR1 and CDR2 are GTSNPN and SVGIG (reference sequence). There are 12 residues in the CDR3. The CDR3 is CAWQRNGETQYF. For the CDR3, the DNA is TGTGCCTGGCAAAGGAATGGAGAGACCCAGTACTTC.

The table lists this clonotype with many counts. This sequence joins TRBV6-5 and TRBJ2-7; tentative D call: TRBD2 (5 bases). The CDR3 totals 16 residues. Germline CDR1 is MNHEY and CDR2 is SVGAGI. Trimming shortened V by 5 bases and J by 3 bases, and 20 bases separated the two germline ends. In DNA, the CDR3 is TGTGCCAGCAGTAGCTTAAGCGGAGAACCACACTACGAGCAGTACTTC. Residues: CASSSLSGEPHYEQYF.

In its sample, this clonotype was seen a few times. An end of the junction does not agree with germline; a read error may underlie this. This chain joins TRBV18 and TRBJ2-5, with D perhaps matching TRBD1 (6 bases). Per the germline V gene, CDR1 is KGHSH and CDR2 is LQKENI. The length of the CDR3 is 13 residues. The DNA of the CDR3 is TGTGCCAGCTCACCAGACAGGAAAGAGGCCCAGTACTTC. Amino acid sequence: CASSPDRKEAQYF.

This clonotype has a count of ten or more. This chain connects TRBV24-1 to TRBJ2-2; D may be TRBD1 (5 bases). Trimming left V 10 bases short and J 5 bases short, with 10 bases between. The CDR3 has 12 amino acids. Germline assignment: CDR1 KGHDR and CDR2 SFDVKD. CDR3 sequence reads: CATTGQTGELFF. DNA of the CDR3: TGTGCCACTACCGGACAAACCGGGGAGCTGTTTTTT.

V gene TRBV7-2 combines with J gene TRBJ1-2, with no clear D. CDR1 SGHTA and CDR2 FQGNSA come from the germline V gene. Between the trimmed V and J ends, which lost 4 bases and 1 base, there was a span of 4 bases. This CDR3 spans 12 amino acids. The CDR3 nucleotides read TGTGCCAGCAGCTCGTATAACTATGGCTACACCTTC. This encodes CASSSYNYGYTF.